Listed here is a single TCR beta chain. TCRdb's copy holds only in-frame clones and misses some; the assay was immunoSEQ multiplex PCR. Of around 430,000 clones in the sample, 87% were seen once. This entry is derived from a study of blood T cell repertoires in COVID-19. Study-level background: T cells, B-cell-depleted T cells, or PBMCs provided the cDNA or gDNA that served as material.

Residents of under 25 US areas, aged about 18 to 89 years, made up the participants. Sequenced sample: PBMCs or T cells enriched from blood (not recorded which). The clonotype comes from a woman in her 50s who had recovered from COVID-19.

Written as DNA, the CDR3 is TGTGCCAGCTCACCACTAGATATCCTCCTGTCTAACTATGGCTACACCTTC. Amino acid sequence: CASSPLDILLSNYGYTF. The chain has TRBV18 and TRBJ1-2, with D hard to call. The CDR3 has 17 amino acids. The germline gives CDR1 KGHSH, CDR2 LQKENI. V lost 1 base and J lost 0, with 15 bases in between.